A selection of T cell receptor beta chains follows, all from one sample in a study of T cells in Graves' hyperthyroidism and ophthalmopathy. Via MiXCR, TCRdb re-called the multiplex PCR reads, giving one row per CDR3 protein. The sample lists 220,000 or so distinct CDR3 sequences; approximately 16% were seen once. Sequences were obtained from blood. The receptor set was obtained from a woman aged 18-29 years with Graves' ophthalmopathy. Each CDR3 is given with its conserved first and last residue.

TRBV10-2 CASSERQAGAITGELFF
TRBV6-6 CASSYQGLEGYTF
TRBV9 CASSVEYEQFF
TRBV29-1 CSVCLIGTSGSPGEQYF
TRBV6-2/TRBV6-3 CASPGLAGGPEDTQYF
TRBV18 CASSPRGGFPGRFFIETGELFF
TRBV28 CASIRDRSNQPQHF
TRBV6-4 CASSGDNTGELFF
TRBV5-4 CASSPGLAGVYTDTQYF
TRBV4-1 CASSQLGYRSYNSPLHF
TRBV11-2 CASSGGPGPTDTQYF
TRBV27 CASSSWSAPLGMNTEAFF
TRBV30 CAWSVGRYYEQYF
TRBV20-1 CSARKEAYSNQPQHF
TRBV20-1 CSAPAGTSGLSSYNEQFF
TRBV20-1 CSAGHLRAGEIGELFF
TRBV28 CASSPRWSPHTDTQYF
TRBV7-8 CASSPRRTGFMNTEAFF
TRBV3-1 CASSQLGLAVGEQFF
TRBV29-1 CSVVLSGGTEAFF
TRBV3-1 CASSQDGIPAYGYTF
TRBV27 CASSLRGPTYEQYF
TRBV5-6 CASSLGTGNIEAFF
TRBV5-1 CASSPQSGRYEQFF
TRBV5-1 CASSFIVGVGTGELFF